A selection of T cell receptor beta chains follows, all from one sample in a study of T-cell reconstitution after alpha-beta-depleted transplantation in children. TCRdb recomputed calls from the PCR reads with MiXCR, one row per CDR3 protein. This table has just over 950,000 distinct CDR3 sequences, about 31% appearing once. The starting material was PBMCs, mostly from graft donor cells, obtained 360 days after TCRalphabeta/CD19-depleted stem cell transplant. These receptors came from a boy under three years old who had a stem cell transplant for SCID, so the T cells may come from the graft donor. Both conserved end residues are part of each CDR3. A D gene is named only where the DNA matches it firmly. The size entry is marked missing in some rows and otherwise reads once, few, many or a size class.

d_call clone_size j_call cdr3_length v_call cdr3_aa cdr3_nt
NA NA TRBJ2-3 15 TRBV5-1 CASSFPTQGTDTQYF TGCGCCAGCAGTTTCCCAACACAGGGCACAGATACGCAGTATTTT
NA NA TRBJ2-7 13 TRBV12-3/TRBV12-4 CASSLLPTREQYF TGTGCCAGCAGTTTGTTACCTACTAGAGAACAGTACTTC
TRBD2 NA TRBJ2-3 21 TRBV4-2 CASSPAYPTSGGFHSTDTQYF TGTGCCAGCAGCCCGGCTTATCCGACTAGCGGGGGATTTCATAGCACAGATACGCAGTATTTT
NA few TRBJ2-7 12 TRBV20-1 CSASGGLYEQYF TGCAGTGCTAGTGGGGGCCTCTACGAGCAGTACTTC
TRBD1 few TRBJ2-1 16 TRBV27 CASRDAGTGVGNEQFF TGTGCCAGCAGGGACGCCGGGACAGGGGTTGGGAATGAGCAGTTCTTC
NA few TRBJ1-2 14 TRBV6-5 CASSYDRGNYGYTF TGTGCCAGCAGTTATGACCGCGGGAACTATGGCTACACCTTC
NA few TRBJ2-3 15 TRBV4-3 CASSQSTGATDTQYF TGCGCCAGCAGCCAGTCGACCGGGGCCACAGATACGCAGTATTTT
NA NA TRBJ2-3 15 TRBV12-3/TRBV12-4 CASSGDRDVTDTQYF TGTGCCAGCAGTGGCGACCGGGACGTCACAGATACGCAGTATTTT
TRBD1 few TRBJ2-3 13 TRBV10-3 CAIGQGATDTQYF TGTGCCATCGGGCAGGGGGCGACAGATACGCAGTATTTT
NA few TRBJ2-1 15 TRBV5-1 CASSLAGEANNEQFF TGCGCCAGCAGCTTGGCAGGGGAGGCCAACAATGAGCAGTTCTTC
NA few TRBJ2-1 13 TRBV2 CASRAAFGGEQFF TGTGCCAGCAGGGCAGCCTTTGGGGGTGAGCAGTTCTTC
NA NA TRBJ2-3 11 TRBV10-3 CATGRTDTQYF TGTGCCACCGGTCGAACGGATACGCAGTATTTT
TRBD1 few TRBJ2-7 15 TRBV3-1 CASSRGGTGSYEQYF TGTGCCAGCAGCCGAGGGGGGACAGGAAGCTACGAGCAGTACTTC
TRBD1 few TRBJ1-3 14 TRBV29-1 CSVADRGGGNTIYF TGCAGCGTGGCGGACAGGGGTGGTGGAAACACCATATATTTT
TRBD1 few TRBJ1-1 15 TRBV11-2 CASSSTGTENTEAFF TGTGCCAGCAGCTCGACCGGGACAGAGAACACTGAAGCTTTCTTT
NA NA TRBJ1-1 14 TRBV29-1 CSVEGVKGLSEAFF TGCAGCGTTGAAGGAGTCAAGGGGCTCTCTGAAGCTTTCTTT
NA NA TRBJ2-5 13 TRBV20-1 CSASRHQQETQYF TGCAGTGCTAGCCGACACCAACAAGAGACCCAGTACTTC
TRBD1 few TRBJ2-1 14 TRBV6-1 CASQGTASYNEQFF TGTGCCAGCCAGGGGACAGCCTCCTACAATGAGCAGTTCTTC
NA NA TRBJ1-2 16 TRBV5-6 CASSARTGLSSTGYTF TGTGCCAGCAGCGCCAGAACCGGGCTCTCTTCTACTGGCTACACCTTC
NA NA TRBJ1-1 15 TRBV5-6 CASSFFSTSNTEAFF TGTGCCAGCAGCTTCTTTTCGACTTCGAACACTGAAGCTTTCTTT
NA NA TRBJ2-3 16 TRBV7-3 CASSLTGPPGTDTQYF TGTGCCAGCAGCTTAACTGGACCGCCTGGCACAGATACGCAGTATTTT
NA NA TRBJ1-5 15 TRBV12-3/TRBV12-4 CASSLTLQGNQPQHF TGTGCCAGCAGTTTAACATTACAAGGAAATCAGCCCCAGCATTTT
TRBD2 few TRBJ2-7 15 TRBV20-1 CSARGPLAGTYEQYF TGCAGTGCTAGAGGGCCGCTAGCGGGGACGTACGAGCAGTACTTC
TRBD1 NA TRBJ1-1 13 TRBV18 CASSPGQGRKTFF TGTGCCAGCTCGCCGGGACAGGGAAGGAAAACTTTCTTT
NA NA TRBJ2-1 11 TRBV12-3/TRBV12-4 CASATAWEQFF TGTGCCAGCGCAACAGCGTGGGAGCAGTTCTTC
NA NA TRBJ1-4 13 TRBV3-1 CASSLKGTEKLFF TGTGCCAGCAGCTTAAAGGGGACAGAAAAACTGTTTTTT
NA many TRBJ2-7 12 TRBV5-1 CASSLNGYEQYF TGCGCCAGCAGCTTGAATGGTTACGAGCAGTACTTC
NA few TRBJ1-1 15 TRBV5-1 CASSSSVKGKSEAFF TGCGCCAGCAGCTCATCAGTGAAGGGCAAGTCTGAAGCTTTCTTT
NA NA TRBJ1-1 16 TRBV3-1 CASSQGRGRVRTEAFF TGTGCCAGCAGCCAAGGCCGCGGTAGGGTCCGGACTGAAGCTTTCTTT
NA NA TRBJ2-7 20 TRBV1 CTSSQRPGLAGGRWRYEQYF TGCACCAGCAGCCAGCGACCGGGACTAGCGGGGGGGAGGTGGAGATACGAGCAGTACTTC
NA NA TRBJ2-1 15 TRBV27 CASSLYESSYNEQFF TGTGCCAGCAGTTTATACGAAAGCTCCTACAATGAGCAGTTCTTC